This T cell receptor (beta chain) derives from a study of blood T cells in healthy people across ages. The CDR3 runs to 12 residues. Between the trimmed V and J ends, which lost 6 bases and 4 bases, there was a span of 12 bases. CDR1 and CDR2 from the germline V gene are SQVTM and ANQGSEA. PCR was performed a second time for roughly 7 to 11 cycles using a sample-barcoded 5' primer and a J-beta primer mix. TCRdb re-called the 5' RACE reads through MiXCR, storing one row per CDR3 protein. The table has about 670,000 distinct CDR3 sequences, roughly half seen once; the top ten hold approximately 12%. The chain couples TRBV29-1 to TRBJ1-2; weak D call: TRBD1 (5 bases). The receptor's source is a woman of 80 years or more in good health. The sample comprised blood. The CDR3 DNA reads as TGCAGCGTAGCTGACAGCCTCTATGGCTACACCTTC. Translation: CSVADSLYGYTF.